This T cell receptor (beta chain) derives from a study of blood T cell repertoires in COVID-19. Looking at the study overall: Spain, Italy and the United States supplied samples that represented acute and convalescent COVID-19. Sources were T cells, B-cell-depleted T cells, or PBMCs; the material itself was cDNA or gDNA.

CDR1 SEHNR and CDR2 FQNEAQ come from the germline V gene (reference sequence). Deletions cut 6 bases from V and 5 bases from J, with 16 bases between. CDR3 length: 15 residues. Authors' processing steps: For nucleated cells, counts were estimated from reference gene primer amplification. The protocol was immunoSEQ multiplex PCR, while the TCRdb copy is restricted to in-frame clones and leaves out a portion. The V and J calls and clone size come from that table; D and trimming were worked out from the DNA. The profile shows roughly 150,000 clones, 80% to 85% of them singletons. This TCR derives from a human donor in a cohort sampled during active COVID-19. The chain employs TRBV7-9 and TRBJ2-2, with D maybe TRBD1 (6 bases). Sequencing used peripheral blood. The CDR3 loop is CASRPRGQATGELFF. The CDR3 bases are TGTGCCAGCAGGCCCCGGGGACAAGCTACCGGGGAGCTGTTTTTT. Full variable domain (outside the CDR3, taken from reference TRBV7-9 and TRBJ2-2): DTGVSQNPRHKITKRGQNVTFRCDPISEHNRLYWYRQTLGQGPEFLTYFQNEAQLEKSRLLSDRFSAERPKGSFSTLEIQRTEQGDSAMYLCASRPRGQATGELFFGEGSRLTVL.